This T cell receptor beta chain stems from a study of T cells after yellow fever vaccination. TCRdb itself ran the 5' RACE reads through MiXCR, one entry per CDR3 protein. The sample gives about 140,000 distinct CDR3 sequences, around 6.3% of which show up once; under 0.7% is in the top ten. Trimming removed 7 bases from V and 4 bases from J, with 15 bases in between. Germline V CDR1 and CDR2: LNHDA, SQIVND (reference sequence). There are 14 residues in the CDR3. There are many counts of this clonotype. This TCR was recovered from a man in his thirties or forties who received the YFV17D yellow fever vaccine. The sequences come from CD4+ T cells sorted from PBMCs, collected 10 days after the yellow fever booster vaccination. The chain recombines TRBV19 with TRBJ2-3, with D possibly TRBD2 on 6 matching bases. In DNA form, the CDR3 reads TGTGCCAGTATGGAGACGGGAGTTGCAGATACGCAGTATTTT. It yields the protein CASMETGVADTQYF.